The 5 T cell receptor beta chains presented below share a single source sample, sequenced in a study of T-cell reconstitution after alpha-beta-depleted transplantation in children. The TCRbeta library incorporated unique molecular identifiers. MiXCR, run by TCRdb on the PCR reads, gives a single entry per CDR3 protein. The sample holds approximately 630,000 distinct CDR3 sequences, around 13% seen once. Sequencing was performed on PBMCs, taken before TCRalphabeta/CD19-depleted stem cell transplant. These receptors were obtained from a girl aged 2 to 9 with congenital amegakaryocytic thrombocytopenia, due to receive a stem cell transplant.

This clonotype showed up many times. The rearrangement joins TRBV9 to TRBJ2-5; 8 bases fit TRBD1. With V trimmed by 2 bases and J by 5 bases, 5 bases remained unmatched. The germline gives CDR1 SGDLS, CDR2 YYNGEE. This CDR3 region has 14 residues. The CDR3 sequence: CASSVRGLGETQYF. In DNA, the CDR3 is TGTGCCAGCAGCGTCAGGGGGCTTGGTGAGACCCAGTACTTC.

The gene calls are TRBV10-3 and TRBJ2-3; the match to TRBD2 covers 10 bases. In germline, CDR1 is ENHRY, CDR2 SYGVKD. The ends lost 8 bases at V and 4 bases at J; junction bases unmatched: 6. The CDR3 is 14 residues long. CDR3 DNA: TGTGCCATCGCTAGCGGGAGAGATGCAGATACGCAGTATTTT. The encoded protein is CAIASGRDADTQYF.

This rearrangement joins TRBV20-1 to TRBJ2-1; TRBD2 matches 10 bases. CDR1 DFQATT and CDR2 SNEGSKA come from the germline V gene (reference sequence). The CDR3 runs to 22 residues. V gave up 0 bases and J gave up 1 base; unmatched junction bases: 21. CDR3 bases: TGCAGTGCTAGAGATTCTTTCGAGCGGGAGGGCCGTGGGGTGTGGTCCTACAATGAGCAGTTCTTC. Its protein product is CSARDSFEREGRGVWSYNEQFF.

About this clonotype: A much larger clone differs from this one at a single base, so this may be a read error. DNA of the CDR3: TGCAGTGCTAGTACGGGGCTCGGGACGTGGACCCAGTCCTTC. Protein product: CSASTGLGTWTQSF. The chain has TRBV20-1 and TRBJ2-5; either TRBD1 or TRBD2 may fit D (5 bases each). CDR3 length: 14 amino acids. CDR1 DFQATT and CDR2 SNEGSKA come from the germline V gene (reference sequence).

The V gene is TRBV29-1, the J gene TRBJ1-2; 8 bases fit TRBD1. CDR3 size: 14 residues. The germline gives CDR1 SQVTM, CDR2 ANQGSEA. The J segment lost 8 bases and the V segment lost 4 bases, leaving 12 bases of the junction unmatched. DNA of the CDR3: TGCAGCGTTGGCCCGGACAGGGACGGGGGAGGCTACACCTTC. The encoded protein is CSVGPDRDGGGYTF.